This section outlines one T cell receptor beta chain sequence together with its context. The length of the CDR3 is 13 residues. Trimming took off 0 bases at V and 5 bases at J, with 5 bases between the two ends. Germline CDR1 is SGHDT and CDR2 is YYEEEE. Generated by immunoSEQ multiplex PCR, the TCRdb table keeps only in-frame clones and is missing some. Among roughly 82,000 clones listed, around 90% were seen once. This sample was taken from a study of technical replicates of blood from four donors. The sample comprised T cells isolated from PBMCs. The origin of this receptor is a human donor in good health. The chain links TRBV5-6 to TRBJ1-4, with D unresolved. The CDR3, as DNA: TGTGCCAGCAGCTTGGGAGTGAATGAAAAACTGTTTTTT. It encodes CASSLGVNEKLFF.